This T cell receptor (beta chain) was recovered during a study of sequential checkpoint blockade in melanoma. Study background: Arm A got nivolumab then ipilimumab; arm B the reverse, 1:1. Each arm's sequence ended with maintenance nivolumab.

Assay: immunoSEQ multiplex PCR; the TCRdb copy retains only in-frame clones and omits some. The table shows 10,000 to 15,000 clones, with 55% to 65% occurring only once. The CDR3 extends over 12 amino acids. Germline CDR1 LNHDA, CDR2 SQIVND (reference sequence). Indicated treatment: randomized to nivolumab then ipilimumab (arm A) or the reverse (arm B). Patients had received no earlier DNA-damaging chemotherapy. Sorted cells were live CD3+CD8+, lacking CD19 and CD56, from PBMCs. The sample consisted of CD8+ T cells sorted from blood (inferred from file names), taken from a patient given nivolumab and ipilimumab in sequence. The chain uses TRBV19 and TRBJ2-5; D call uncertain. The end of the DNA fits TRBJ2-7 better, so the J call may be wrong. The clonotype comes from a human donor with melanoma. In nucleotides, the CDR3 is TGTGCCAGTAGCGGGTATCGATACGAGCAGTACTTC. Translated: CASSGYRYEQYF.